The clone carrying this TCR beta chain came up a few times. Its matching antigen is unknown. As every portion of the isolated RNA was reverse transcribed, the sequencing read expressed TCRB transcripts. The method was immunoSEQ multiplex PCR; TCRdb's version includes in-frame clones alone and lacks a portion of them. The table lists over 200,000 clones, approximately 11% of them singletons, with more than 0.015% in the top ten. The sample is drawn from a study of beta chain features in type 1 diabetes. Background on the study: Patients did not differ from healthy donors in age, gender or cell yield. Study findings and constraints: Naive, central memory and Treg TCRB repertoires appeared more alike in patients than in healthy donors. Among patients with Type 1 diabetes, TCRB CDR3s were moderately but significantly shorter in every one of the four CD4+ subsets. Diminished insertions and augmented deletions at VDJ junctions characterized type 1 diabetes patients.

The CDR3 extends over 16 amino acids. Germline CDR1 GTSNPN, CDR2 SVGIG (reference sequence). V dropped 0 bases and J dropped 6; count of bases not matched to a gene: 10. The collection from each donor was one heparinised blood draw averaging roughly 0.12 L. The sequenced material came from naive CD4+ T cells from blood. The rearrangement joins TRBV30 to TRBJ2-3, with 9 bases matching TRBD2. The clonotype originates from a man aged 30 to 45 with type 1 diabetes. The CDR3 spells CAWSVRRGGAEDTQYF. In nucleotides, the CDR3 is TGTGCCTGGAGTGTAAGGCGCGGGGGGGCGGAGGATACGCAGTATTTT.